This is a list of T cell receptor beta chains from one sample in a study of follicular helper T cells after annual influenza vaccination. Generated by immunoSEQ multiplex PCR, the TCRdb table keeps only in-frame clones and is missing some. The sample holds 6,500 to 8,000 clones, about 88% seen once. The sequenced sample was CXCR5+ CD38- circulating T follicular helper cells from blood, obtained 7 days after influenza vaccination. These receptors came from an adult who received the influenza vaccine. Each CDR3 is given with its conserved first and last residue. Fields, in order: CDR3 DNA, CDR3 protein, D gene, V gene, J gene, clone size. The D gene is left open where the match is weak. Clone size is given for some rows only: seen once, a few or many times, or a class if the clone is expanded.

TGTGCCAGCAGCCAATCAAGAGGGGGCCAAGAGACCCAGTACTTC,CASSQSRGGQETQYF,-,TRBV16,TRBJ2-5,-
TGTGCCAGCAGCGTGGCGGAATACCCCTACGAGCAGTACTTC,CASSVAEYPYEQYF,-,TRBV7-6,TRBJ2-7,-
TGTGCTAGCAGCCAGACTAGCGGGAGTGTCGCCGGGGAGCTGTTTTTT,CASSQTSGSVAGELFF,TRBD2,TRBV7-7,TRBJ2-2,-
TGTGCCAGCAGCTTAGCACAGGGGGGTACGCAGTATTTT,CASSLAQGGTQYF,TRBD1,TRBV7-9,TRBJ2-3,once
TGTGCCAGCAGCTCCGACCGATTCTCTGAAAAACTGTTTTTT,CASSSDRFSEKLFF,-,TRBV7-2,TRBJ1-4,once
TGTGCCAGCAGTTTTGACAGAAAAGAGACCCAGTACTTC,CASSFDRKETQYF,-,TRBV2,TRBJ2-5,-
TGTGCCAGCAGGCCAACAGGGGGTGATGAAAAACTGTTTTTT,CASRPTGGDEKLFF,TRBD1,TRBV27,TRBJ1-4,-
TGTGCCAGTGACAGACCTAACACTGAAGCTTTCTTT,CASDRPNTEAFF,-,TRBV6-5,TRBJ1-1,once
TGTGCCAGCAGTTTGGGGACGATAAGAGATACGCAGTATTTT,CASSLGTIRDTQYF,-,TRBV27,TRBJ2-3,-
TGCGCCAGCAGCGCCTCTGGCCGGCCCTCCTACGAGCAGTACTTC,CASSASGRPSYEQYF,-,TRBV5-1,TRBJ2-7,-
TGTGCCAGCAGCTTGGAGACTAGACCTTACGAGCAGTACTTC,CASSLETRPYEQYF,-,TRBV5-4,TRBJ2-7,-
TGTGCCAGTAGTACGCCGTTAAACGCCGGGGAGCTGTTTTTT,CASSTPLNAGELFF,-,TRBV19,TRBJ2-2,-
TGTGCCAGCAGCCAAGAAGGTATCGGGACTAGCACCCACGAGCAGTACTTC,CASSQEGIGTSTHEQYF,TRBD2,TRBV4-2,TRBJ2-7,-
TGTGCCACCAGCAGTCAGTTGAACACTGAAGCTTTCTTT,CATSSQLNTEAFF,-,TRBV15,TRBJ1-1,-
TGCGCCAGCAGCTGGGACACGGGCGGCTACAATGAGCAGTTCTTC,CASSWDTGGYNEQFF,-,TRBV5-1,TRBJ2-1,-
TGTGCCAGCAGTCCGATACCTCAGGGGTTTTTTGCCTATGGCTACACCTTC,CASSPIPQGFFAYGYTF,-,TRBV28,TRBJ1-2,-
TGCGCCAGCAGCGGCGGACAGTTAAACACTGAAGCTTTCTTT,CASSGGQLNTEAFF,-,TRBV5-1,TRBJ1-1,-
TGTGCCAGCGGAGGGCGCCGCTCTGGAAACACCATATATTTT,CASGGRRSGNTIYF,-,TRBV6-1,TRBJ1-3,-
TGTGCCACCCAACCATCTAGCGGGAGGTACAGGGAGCAGTTCTTC,CATQPSSGRYREQFF,TRBD2,TRBV19,TRBJ2-1,few
TGTGCCAGCAGTTTCCGGACAGGGGTTCATCAGCCCCAGCATTTT,CASSFRTGVHQPQHF,TRBD1,TRBV27,TRBJ1-5,-
TGTGCCAGCAGCTTAGGGGCAGGGGAGCGATCGGAGACCCAGTACTTC,CASSLGAGERSETQYF,-,TRBV11-3,TRBJ2-5,-
TGTGCCAGCAGCCGCCTTACAGATGCCGGGGAGCAGTACTTC,CASSRLTDAGEQYF,-,TRBV7-9,TRBJ2-7,-
TGTGCCAGCAGCTTTGGGGGTAGCGCTGAAGCTTTCTTT,CASSFGGSAEAFF,-,TRBV7-2,TRBJ1-1,once
TGTGCCAGCAGCGCCCAACAGGGAACCCTCCCCTACGAGCAGTACTTC,CASSAQQGTLPYEQYF,-,TRBV14,TRBJ2-7,once
TGTGCCAGCAGCCCCATCGGACAGGAGCATGGCTACACCTTC,CASSPIGQEHGYTF,TRBD1,TRBV5-5,TRBJ1-2,-
TGTGCCAGCGGAAAGCCCCGTAGGAACACTGAAGCTTTCTTT,CASGKPRRNTEAFF,-,TRBV28,TRBJ1-1,-
TGTGCCACCAGCAGCAGGGGAGCTAATGAAAAACTGTTTTTT,CATSSRGANEKLFF,-,TRBV15,TRBJ1-4,-
TGTGCCAGCAGCTTAGATAATTTCCCCGCCGGGGAGCTGTTTTTT,CASSLDNFPAGELFF,-,TRBV11-3,TRBJ2-2,-
TGTGCCAGCAGTCCGGCGCAGGGGTTAACGCAGTATTTT,CASSPAQGLTQYF,-,TRBV28,TRBJ2-3,-
TGTGCCAGCAGTCTATCGGCAGGGTCCTACAATGAGCAGTTCTTC,CASSLSAGSYNEQFF,-,TRBV27,TRBJ2-1,-
TGTGCCAGCAAACGACAGGGAGTAGCGTTAGTTTCACAGTTCTTC,CASKRQGVALVSQFF,TRBD1,TRBV2,TRBJ2-1,-
TGTGCCAGCAGCCGAGGCTGGAATCAGCCCCAGCATTTT,CASSRGWNQPQHF,-,TRBV14,TRBJ1-5,-
TGTGCCAGCAGTTTAGCTCCCGCCCGTGGAAACACCATATATTTT,CASSLAPARGNTIYF,-,TRBV27,TRBJ1-3,-
TGTGCCAGCAGTTACAGGGCAGGGAACTACGAGCAGTACTTC,CASSYRAGNYEQYF,-,TRBV6-5,TRBJ2-7,-
TGTGCCTGGAAGTCACCAAGGGTCGGGAGCTTCCAAGAGACCCAGTACTTC,CAWKSPRVGSFQETQYF,-,TRBV30,TRBJ2-5,-
TGTGCCAGCAGCCAAGGAACTCACTACGAGCAGTACTTC,CASSQGTHYEQYF,-,TRBV14,TRBJ2-7,-
TGCGCCAGCAGCTTGGACAGGGGAGCTGGAAACACCATATATTTT,CASSLDRGAGNTIYF,TRBD1,TRBV5-1,TRBJ1-3,-
TGTGCCAGCAGTGGGACTAGCGGGAGGAGTTGGTACAATGAGCAGTTCTTC,CASSGTSGRSWYNEQFF,TRBD2,TRBV28,TRBJ2-1,-
TGCGCCAGCAGCCAAGTGGCAACCGGAGCCTACGAGCAGTACTTC,CASSQVATGAYEQYF,-,TRBV4-1,TRBJ2-7,once
TGTGCCAGCACCTCCCCCCTTGATACGCAGTATTTT,CASTSPLDTQYF,-,TRBV27,TRBJ2-3,-
TGTGCCAGCAAGTCCGGGACCCAAGAGACCCAGTACTTC,CASKSGTQETQYF,-,TRBV2,TRBJ2-5,-
TGTGCCAGCAGTCCCTTTCAGGGCTACGAGCAGTACTTC,CASSPFQGYEQYF,-,TRBV27,TRBJ2-7,-
TGTGCCAGCAAGGTCGCAGTCAATAATGAAAAACTGTTTTTT,CASKVAVNNEKLFF,-,TRBV2,TRBJ1-4,-
TGTGCCAGCAGTTACTCACGGACAGGTACATACGAGCAGTACTTC,CASSYSRTGTYEQYF,TRBD1,TRBV6-5,TRBJ2-7,-
TGTGCCAGCAGCTTACAAGAGGGTCCCTATGGCTACACCTTC,CASSLQEGPYGYTF,-,TRBV11-2,TRBJ1-2,-
TGTGCCAGCAGTGGATTAGGGCAGAGCAATCAGCCCCAGCATTTT,CASSGLGQSNQPQHF,-,TRBV2,TRBJ1-5,-
TGTGCCAGTAGTATATTGGGGACAGGGGTGAACACTGAAGCTTTCTTT,CASSILGTGVNTEAFF,TRBD1,TRBV19,TRBJ1-1,-
TGTGCCAGCAGACCCCGGACAGGGAATCGGCAGCCCCAGCATTTT,CASRPRTGNRQPQHF,TRBD1,TRBV6-6,TRBJ1-5,-
TGTGCCAGCAGCCGTACAGCAGACGAGCAGTACTTC,CASSRTADEQYF,-,TRBV4-2,TRBJ2-7,-
TGCGCCAGCAGCTTGACCGCGGACAATGAGCAGTTCTTC,CASSLTADNEQFF,-,TRBV5-1,TRBJ2-1,once
TGTGCCAGCAGTCCAGGACAGTCCTATGGCTACACCTTC,CASSPGQSYGYTF,-,TRBV6-5,TRBJ1-2,-
TGTGCCAGCAGTTGGGGGAGAACTTTCTCACCTCCCCCCTATGGCTACACCTTC,CASSWGRTFSPPPYGYTF,-,TRBV5-4,TRBJ1-2,-
TGTGCCAGCACCTTAGGCCGGGGGCCTTATAGCAATCAGCCCCAGCATTTT,CASTLGRGPYSNQPQHF,-,TRBV28,TRBJ1-5,-
TGTGCCAGCAGTAACTCCACCGGGGCGGGAGCTTTCTTT,CASSNSTGAGAFF,-,TRBV6-6,TRBJ1-1,once